These 18 T cell receptor beta chains were sequenced from one sample in a study of memory CD4+ T cells and cytomegalovirus serostatus. Some clones are missing from TCRdb's copy, which holds only in-frame ones; the method was immunoSEQ multiplex PCR. In the table there are over 35,000 clones, around 84% of which are singletons. Single viable CD3+CD4+CD8-CD45RO+ cells were sorted as the memory CD4+ T cells. Specimen: memory CD4+ T cells from blood. All receptors come from an adult in good health and CMV-seronegative.

This clone turned up a few times. The rearrangement uses TRBV2 and TRBJ1-1; the D gene is possibly TRBD1 (5 bases). V was shortened by 6 bases and J by 7 bases, with 9 bases between the two germline ends. In germline, CDR1 is SNHLY, CDR2 FYNNEI. This CDR3 is 11 amino acids long. The chain's CDR3 is CASRDILEAFF. Written as DNA, the CDR3 is TGTGCCAGCAGGGACATTCTTGAAGCTTTCTTT.

The V gene is TRBV6-6, the J gene TRBJ1-2; D is perhaps TRBD1 (6 bases). The ends were cut back, 2 bases at V and 4 bases at J, with 14 bases in the middle. CDR1 and CDR2 (germline): MNHNY, SVGAGI (reference sequence). The CDR3 extends over 15 amino acids. The CDR3 spells CASSYVGGLSYGYTF. The CDR3 DNA follows: TGTGCCAGCAGTTACGTCGGGGGGCTGAGCTATGGCTACACCTTC.

The genes are TRBV6-1 and TRBJ2-3, with a weak D call TRBD1 (5 bases). Germline CDR1 and CDR2: MNHNS and SASEGT. Trimming removed 5 bases from V and 0 bases from J, with 9 bases in between. The CDR3 consists of 14 residues. The DNA for the CDR3 is TGTGCCAGCAGTCATAAGGGGAGCACAGATACGCAGTATTTT. Amino acid sequence: CASSHKGSTDTQYF.

The chain has TRBV7-8 and TRBJ1-4; 8 nucleotides agree with TRBD1. V gave up 2 bases and J gave up 8 bases; unmatched junction bases: 13. This CDR3 comprises 17 residues. Germline V gives CDR1 SGHVS, CDR2 FQNEAQ. CDR3 protein: CASSLKTLQGGSEKLFF. The CDR3 DNA sequence: TGTGCCAGCAGCTTAAAAACGTTACAGGGGGGAAGCGAAAAACTGTTTTTT.

The chain links TRBV5-5 to TRBJ2-2, with D possibly matching TRBD1 (6 bases). CDR3 size: 15 residues. Germline CDR1 reads SGHKS; CDR2 reads YYEKEE (reference sequence). V was pared by 4 bases and J by 3 bases, with 13 bases between. DNA for the CDR3: TGTGCCAGCAGCCAAGAATACAGGGACACCGGGGAGCTGTTTTTT. Protein sequence: CASSQEYRDTGELFF.

The chain carries TRBV4-1 and TRBJ1-1; 9 bases agree with TRBD1. The CDR3 contains 14 residues. Trimming took 9 bases from V and 6 from J; bases not matched to a gene: 11. The germline gives CDR1 MGHRA, CDR2 YSYEKL. The CDR3 region has the DNA TGCGCCAGTATAAGTTTGACAGGGGGTTCTGAAGCTTTCTTT. Its translation is CASISLTGGSEAFF.

This sequence joins TRBV11-2 and TRBJ2-5; possible D gene TRBD1, 7 bases. Trimming took off 4 bases at V and 7 bases at J, with 10 bases between the two ends. There are 12 residues in the CDR3. Looked up from germline, CDR1 is SGHAT and CDR2 is FQNNGV. The CDR3 protein is CASSYQGGTQYF. The CDR3, as DNA: TGTGCCAGCAGCTACCAGGGGGGGACCCAGTACTTC. The full variable domain, in which reference TRBV11-2 and TRBJ2-5 provide the parts outside the CDR3, is EAGVAQSPRYKIIEKRQSVAFWCNPISGHATLYWYQQILGQGPKLLIQFQNNGVVDDSQLPKDRFSAERLKGVDSTLKIQPAKLEDSAVYLCASSYQGGTQYFGPGTRLLVL.

This clone was counted only a few times. This sequence joins TRBV4-1 and TRBJ2-7, with unresolved D. Germline V gene sequence: CDR1 MGHRA, CDR2 YSYEKL. Trimming pared 2 bases from V and 3 bases from J, leaving 20 bases between. This CDR3 comprises 17 residues. The CDR3 is CASSQIDMGFAHYEQYF. The CDR3, as DNA: TGCGCCAGCAGCCAAATTGACATGGGGTTTGCCCACTACGAGCAGTACTTC.

V is TRBV5-1 and J is TRBJ1-2; 12 bases fit TRBD1. V was pared by 0 bases and J by 7 bases, with 7 bases of the junction left unmatched. This CDR3 has 16 amino acids. Germline CDR1 SGHRS, CDR2 YFSETQ. The CDR3 coding sequence is TGCGCCAGCAGCTTGGAGGGGACAGGGGGCTTCAGTGGCTACACCTTC. It codes for CASSLEGTGGFSGYTF.

This chain connects TRBV6-5 to TRBJ1-4; D ambiguous. Between the trimmed V and J ends, which lost 2 bases and 0 bases, there was a span of 7 bases. Germline-derived CDR1 and CDR2 are MNHEY and SVGAGI. This CDR3 has 15 amino acids. In DNA, the CDR3 is TGTGCCAGCAGTTACCAGGACGCAACTAATGAAAAACTGTTTTTT. Protein product: CASSYQDATNEKLFF.

The rearrangement joins TRBV7-6 to TRBJ1-1; maybe TRBD1 (5 bases). The length of the CDR3 is 14 residues. Trimming stripped 3 bases from V and 5 bases from J, with 13 bases between. The germline V gene has CDR1 SGHVS and CDR2 FNYEAQ. CDR3 sequence: CASSFTRGTTEAFF. The DNA for the CDR3 is TGTGCCAGCAGCTTCACTAGGGGTACGACTGAAGCTTTCTTT.

The rearrangement links TRBV6-6 to TRBJ1-2; D is ambiguous. Trimming removed 6 bases from V and 5 bases from J, with 16 bases in between. CDR1 and CDR2 from the germline V gene are MNHNY and SVGAGI (reference sequence). This CDR3 contains 14 residues. As DNA, the CDR3 is TGTGCCAGCAGAACGCCTTCGGGGTGGTATGGCTACACCTTC. Translated: CASRTPSGWYGYTF.

V usage is TRBV6-1 and J usage is TRBJ1-3; D is unresolved. Trimming cost V 2 bases and J 1 base, with 6 bases left between them. Germline assignment: CDR1 MNHNS and CDR2 SASEGT. The CDR3 covers 14 residues. The CDR3 nucleotides are TGTGCCAGCAGTGAAAAGCGGTCTGGAAACACCATATATTTT. Translated, it gives CASSEKRSGNTIYF.

As DNA, the CDR3 is TGTGCCAGCAGTGAAGCAATCACCCAGGGCACTAGCAATCAGCCCCAGCATTTT. The encoded protein is CASSEAITQGTSNQPQHF. The V call is TRBV6-1, the J call TRBJ1-5, with D perhaps matching TRBD1 (5 bases). V was trimmed by 0 bases and J by 0 bases, leaving 15 bases between them. This CDR3 is built from 18 residues. In germline, CDR1 is MNHNS, CDR2 SASEGT.

The genes are TRBV10-3 and TRBJ2-2; the D is unclear. This CDR3 is 12 amino acids long. CDR1 is ENHRY and CDR2 is SYGVKD in the germline V gene. V gave up 10 bases and J gave up 3 bases, with 9 bases separating them. As DNA, the CDR3 is TGTGCCACGCGACCCGACACCGGGGAGCTGTTTTTT. This gives the protein CATRPDTGELFF.

The chain employs TRBV11-3 and TRBJ2-1; 9 nucleotides align to TRBD1. The germline CDR1 and CDR2 sequences are SGHNT and YENEEA. This CDR3 comprises 16 residues. Unmatched junction bases numbered 8, after V lost 3 bases and J lost 5 bases. DNA of the CDR3: TGTGCCAGCAGCTTGGACGGACAGGGGACCGACAATGAGCAGTTCTTC. The encoded protein is CASSLDGQGTDNEQFF. Together with reference TRBV11-3 and TRBJ2-1, the CDR3 gives the full variable domain: EAGVVQSPRYKIIEKKQPVAFWCNPISGHNTLYWYLQNLGQGPELLIRYENEEAVDDSQLPKDRFSAERLKGVDSTLKIQPAELGDSAVYLCASSLDGQGTDNEQFFGPGTRLTVL.

This clone is labeled medium-sized (0.01 to 0.1%). The V call is TRBV7-9, the J call TRBJ2-3, with D unresolved. The CDR3 contains 14 residues. Trimming pared 0 bases from V and 5 bases from J, leaving 9 bases between. CDR1 and CDR2 from the germline V gene are SEHNR and FQNEAQ (reference sequence). The CDR3 bases are TGTGCCAGCAGCTTAGCGGGGTTAGTAGATACGCAGTATTTT. It specifies CASSLAGLVDTQYF.

V and J are TRBV6-5 and TRBJ2-1, with D possibly TRBD2 on 6 matching bases. CDR1 and CDR2 (germline): MNHEY, SVGAGI. The CDR3 runs 14 residues. The V end lost 8 bases, the J end lost 0 bases, and 11 bases lay between the germline ends. The CDR3 loop reads CASGGASSYNEQFF. CDR3 sequence (DNA): TGTGCCAGCGGCGGGGCCAGCTCCTACAATGAGCAGTTCTTC.